One and the same sample provided the 30 T cell receptor beta chains below, sequenced in a study of control samples from healthy donors and cancer patients (dated by TCRdb to 2019 to 2021). Library prep was done by the immunoSEQ multiplex PCR assay. Here the immuneACCESS table is served through TCRdb, limited to in-frame sequences with V and J called. Missing clones are a known gap in these copies; in checked studies unresolved V genes cover under half, and the rest lacks a known reason. For this sample the table gives about 94,000 clones, of which approximately 90% were detected only once. The ten most abundant clones make up about 4% of the sample. The sample comprised blood. The receptors were gathered from a woman younger than 30 in good health.

The CDR3 spells CASTPDQRREAFF. The DNA of the CDR3 is TGTGCCAGCACCCCAGACCAACGGCGAGAAGCTTTCTTT. The chain employs TRBV5-4 and TRBJ1-1; no definite D call. Trimming took off 6 bases at V and 8 bases at J, with 17 bases between the two ends. From germline, CDR1 is SGHNT and CDR2 YYREEE (reference sequence). This CDR3 spans 13 amino acids. Together with reference TRBV5-4 and TRBJ1-1, the CDR3 gives the full variable domain: ETGVTQSPTHLIKTRGQQVTLRCSSQSGHNTVSWYQQALGQGPQFIFQYYREEENGRGNFPPRFSGLQFPNYSSELNVNALELDDSALYLCASTPDQRREAFFGQGTRLTVV.

The rearrangement joins TRBV20-1 to TRBJ2-1; D unclear. Germline-derived CDR1 and CDR2 are DFQATT and SNEGSKA (reference sequence). The CDR3 has 11 amino acids. The V end was cut by 3 bases, the J end by 4 bases, with 4 bases between. The CDR3 DNA follows: TGCAGTGCTAGTCGGTACAATGAGCAGTTCTTC. Its translation: CSASRYNEQFF.

CDR3 sequence (DNA): TGTGCCAGCAGGCCCTCAGGGTTAGTGAGAACTGAAGCTTTCTTT. As protein: CASRPSGLVRTEAFF. The chain has TRBV6-5 and TRBJ1-1; weak D call: TRBD1 (5 bases). The length of the CDR3 is 15 residues. Germline loops: CDR1 MNHEY, CDR2 SVGAGI. V dropped 6 bases and J dropped 5 bases, with 19 bases sitting between them.

J is TRBJ2-4 and V is TRBV5-6; D not resolved. The germline V gene has CDR1 SGHDT and CDR2 YYEEEE. The CDR3 loop spans 15 amino acids. V was cut by 7 bases and J by 0 bases, with 14 bases left in between. The CDR3 bases are TGTGCCAGCTCCCAAAGCCAGGTAGCCAAAAACATTCAGTACTTC. Amino acid sequence: CASSQSQVAKNIQYF.

The chain joins TRBV24-1 to TRBJ2-3, with TRBD1 matching 8 bases. The CDR3 is 18 residues long. J gave up 0 bases and V 3 bases, and 10 bases lay outside the gene matches. Germline CDR1 and CDR2: KGHDR and SFDVKD. CDR3 DNA sequence: TGTGCCACCAGTGATCCCCTAGACAGGGGTACTAGCACAGATACGCAGTATTTT. Translating gives CATSDPLDRGTSTDTQYF.

V and J are TRBV6-5 and TRBJ2-2; 7 positions agree with TRBD2. This CDR3 region has 13 residues. The V gene end was trimmed by 5 bases and the J gene end by 7 bases; junction bases not matched to a gene: 4. The germline V gene encodes CDR1 MNHEY and CDR2 SVGAGI. The CDR3 DNA follows: TGTGCCAGCAGTACTAGCGTTGTCGGGGAGCTGTTTTTT. Protein product: CASSTSVVGELFF.

V gene TRBV25-1 combines with J gene TRBJ2-7; D ambiguous. V was pared by 3 bases and J by 10 bases, with 7 bases between. This CDR3 has 10 residues. Per germline, CDR1 MGHDK and CDR2 SYGVNS. The CDR3 DNA sequence: TGTGCCAGCAGTGAGAGGCACCAGTACTTC. Protein sequence: CASSERHQYF.

V gene TRBV4-2 combines with J gene TRBJ1-2, with a possible D match to TRBD1 (6 bases). CDR1 is LGHNA, CDR2 YNFKEQ, per germline. The CDR3 is 14 residues long. Trimming stripped 4 bases from V and 3 bases from J, with 12 bases between. DNA of the CDR3: TGTGCCAGCAGCCCCCCCGGGGGCGACTATGGCTACACCTTC. Protein sequence: CASSPPGGDYGYTF.

The chain recombines TRBV12-5 with TRBJ1-1, with D possibly being TRBD1 (5 bases). Germline lookup yields CDR1 LGHNT and CDR2 FRNRAP. CDR3 length: 12 residues. Trimming took off 6 bases at V and 4 bases at J, with 9 bases between the two ends. The DNA of the CDR3 is TGTGCTAGTGGACTGGGGGGCACTGAAGCTTTCTTT. Protein sequence: CASGLGGTEAFF.

This rearrangement joins TRBV7-7 to TRBJ2-3; weak D call: TRBD2 (5 bases). V was cut by 4 bases and J by 2 bases, with 10 bases left in between. CDR1 and CDR2 from the germline V gene are SSHAT and FNYEAQ (reference sequence). The CDR3 has 14 amino acids. CDR3: CASSSGLVTDTQYF. DNA of the CDR3: TGTGCCAGCAGCTCCGGACTCGTCACAGATACGCAGTATTTT.

The chain links TRBV6-5 to TRBJ1-2, with 7 bases aligning to TRBD1. The CDR3 spans 15 residues. V shed 7 bases and J 2 bases; nucleotides not matched to a gene: 10. The germline gives CDR1 MNHEY, CDR2 SVGAGI. Here the CDR3 reads CASKGERQGNYGYTF. The CDR3 bases are TGTGCCAGCAAGGGGGAGAGACAGGGAAACTATGGCTACACCTTC.

The chain combines TRBV29-1 with TRBJ1-5; weak D call: TRBD1 (6 bases). Germline CDR1 is SQVTM and CDR2 is ANQGSEA. The V end was cut by 6 bases, the J end by 4 bases, with 13 bases between. This CDR3 region has 13 residues. CDR3 bases: TGCAGCGTAGAAACAGGGTTTAATCAGCCCCAGCATTTT. Its translation: CSVETGFNQPQHF.

V usage is TRBV5-1 and J usage is TRBJ1-2; D perhaps matches TRBD1 (6 bases). CDR3 length: 12 residues. CDR1 and CDR2 from the germline V gene are SGHRS and YFSETQ. Trimming cost V 4 bases and J 9 bases, with 13 bases left between them. As DNA, the CDR3 is TGCGCCAGCAGCGCCAACAGGGATAGCTACACCTTC. It specifies CASSANRDSYTF. The variable domain in full, completed from reference TRBV5-1 and TRBJ1-2, reads KAGVTQTPRYLIKTRGQQVTLSCSPISGHRSVSWYQQTPGQGLQFLFEYFSETQRNKGNFPGRFSGRQFSNSRSEMNVSTLELGDSALYLCASSANRDSYTFGSGTRLTVV.

CDR3 sequence (DNA): TGCGCCAGCAGTCTGAAGGTTAGCGAAGAGACCCAGTACTTC. The encoded protein is CASSLKVSEETQYF. The chain has TRBV4-1 and TRBJ2-5; possible D gene TRBD2, 5 bases. This CDR3 region has 14 residues. Trimming cost V 6 bases and J 3 bases, with 14 bases left between them. CDR1 MGHRA and CDR2 YSYEKL come from the germline V gene.

The V and J genes are TRBV27 and TRBJ2-7, with 9 bases that match TRBD1. The germline CDR1 and CDR2 sequences are MNHEY and SMNVEV (reference sequence). V gave up 7 bases and J gave up 4 bases; unmatched junction bases: 8. The CDR3 loop spans 14 amino acids. CDR3: CASKEGTGLYEQYF. In DNA form, the CDR3 reads TGTGCCAGCAAAGAAGGGACAGGGCTATACGAGCAGTACTTC.

The genes are TRBV5-1 and TRBJ1-2; 9 nucleotides line up with TRBD1. Losses at the gene ends were 2 bases for V and 6 bases for J; bases not matched to a gene: 8. CDR1 and CDR2 (germline): SGHRS, YFSETQ. The length of the CDR3 is 15 residues. The CDR3 here is CASSFNTGGADGYTF. The CDR3 region has the DNA TGCGCCAGCAGCTTTAACACAGGGGGCGCCGATGGCTACACCTTC.

The count of this clone is one. This chain joins TRBV7-9 and TRBJ1-1; possibly TRBD1 for D (5 bases). The V end was cut by 7 bases, the J end by 3 bases, with 15 bases between. The germline gives CDR1 SEHNR, CDR2 FQNEAQ (reference sequence). The CDR3 has 14 residues. The CDR3 nucleotides read TGTGCCAGCACCCCGGAGGGGCGAGACACTGAAGCTTTCTTT. Encoded protein: CASTPEGRDTEAFF.

The chain is built from TRBV19 and TRBJ2-5, with unresolved D. Per germline, CDR1 LNHDA and CDR2 SQIVND (reference sequence). V lost 5 bases and J lost 7, with 14 bases in between. The CDR3 is 13 amino acids. The CDR3 DNA is TGTGCCAGTAGTTCAGAATCTTCCATGACCCAGTACTTC. It translates to CASSSESSMTQYF.

The rearrangement joins TRBV6-1 to TRBJ2-5, with 8 positions matching TRBD2. This CDR3 is built from 16 residues. Germline V gives CDR1 MNHNS, CDR2 SASEGT. The trim removed 1 base at V and 1 base at J, leaving 5 bases unmatched. DNA for the CDR3: TGTGCCAGCAGTGAAGTAGGCGGGGGGATCCAAGAGACCCAGTACTTC. It translates to CASSEVGGGIQETQYF.

The genes are TRBV24-1 and TRBJ2-1; 7 positions match TRBD2. CDR1 and CDR2 (germline): KGHDR, SFDVKD. The V segment lost 5 bases and the J segment 0 bases; nucleotides outside the gene matches: 9. The CDR3 contains 17 residues. The CDR3 sequence is CATSAIDGGTSYNEQFF. Here the CDR3 DNA reads TGTGCCACCAGTGCAATCGACGGGGGGACCTCCTACAATGAGCAGTTCTTC.

The rearrangement uses TRBV9 and TRBJ1-1; D possibly corresponds to TRBD1 (5 bases). The CDR3 sequence is 14 residues long. Germline V CDR1 and CDR2: SGDLS, YYNGEE. Trimming stripped 4 bases from V and 0 bases from J, with 10 bases between. CDR3 sequence (DNA): TGTGCCAGCAGCTACGACAGCGTGAACACTGAAGCTTTCTTT. This encodes CASSYDSVNTEAFF. The full variable domain, completed using reference TRBV9 and TRBJ1-1, is DSGVTQTPKHLITATGQRVTLRCSPRSGDLSVYWYQQSLDQGLQFLIQYYNGEERAKGNILERFSAQQFPDLHSELNLSSLELGDSALYFCASSYDSVNTEAFFGQGTRLTVV.

This sequence joins TRBV27 and TRBJ2-5; 7 bases match TRBD2. Germline V CDR1 and CDR2: MNHEY, SMNVEV (reference sequence). CDR3 length: 13 amino acids. V trimming: 3 bases; J trimming: 5 bases; junction bases outside the gene matches: 3. CDR3 in DNA: TGTGCCAGCAGTTTGGTGGGGGGGGAGACCCAGTACTTC. This codes for CASSLVGGETQYF.

The J gene is TRBJ1-3, the V gene TRBV6-5; weak D call: TRBD1 (5 bases). The length of the CDR3 is 12 residues. The germline gives CDR1 MNHEY, CDR2 SVGAGI. V lost 9 bases, J lost 5 bases, and 11 bases lay in between. As DNA, the CDR3 is TGTGCCAGTTCAGGGTCTAGAAACACCATATATTTT. Translated: CASSGSRNTIYF.

J is TRBJ2-5 and V is TRBV3-1 (or the pseudogene TRBV3-2); the D call may be TRBD1 or TRBD2 (6 bases each). Germline V gene lookup returns CDR1 LGHDT and CDR2 YNNKEL (reference sequence). Trimming removed 0 bases at V and 7 bases at J, with 12 bases between. The length of the CDR3 is 14 residues. The chain's CDR3 is CASSQDGGGGTQYF. CDR3 DNA sequence: TGTGCCAGCAGCCAAGACGGGGGCGGTGGGACCCAGTACTTC.

The CDR3, as DNA: TGTGCCAGCACGTTACAGGGCGCGCGGAATAACTATGGCTACACCTTC. Translated: CASTLQGARNNYGYTF. This sequence joins TRBV2 and TRBJ1-2; D possibly corresponds to TRBD1 (6 bases). The germline V and J ends were trimmed by 7 bases and 1 base, with 19 bases remaining between them. Germline lookup yields CDR1 SNHLY and CDR2 FYNNEI. CDR3 length: 16 amino acids.

A single count supports this clone. V gene TRBV14 combines with J gene TRBJ2-2, with D unresolved. The germline CDR1 and CDR2 sequences are SGHDN and FVKESK. V lost 4 bases and J lost 2, with 11 bases in between. This CDR3 has 15 amino acids. The CDR3 sequence is CASSRLSSNTGELFF. For the CDR3, the DNA is TGTGCCAGCAGCCGCCTTAGCTCCAACACCGGGGAGCTGTTTTTT.

This clone is a singleton in its sample. The chain employs TRBV5-5 and TRBJ1-1; D is possibly TRBD1 (5 bases). Between the trimmed V and J ends, which lost 6 bases and 4 bases, there was a span of 13 bases. The CDR3 has 13 amino acids. Germline V gives CDR1 SGHKS, CDR2 YYEKEE (reference sequence). The CDR3 region has the DNA TGTGCCAGCACCGGGGGGGTAGGCACTGAAGCTTTCTTT. Encoded protein: CASTGGVGTEAFF.

The rearrangement links TRBV4-1 to TRBJ1-5; 8 bases are a match to TRBD1. V lost 4 bases to trimming and J lost 5 bases; unmatched junction nucleotides: 7. The CDR3 is 15 residues long. The V gene's germline CDR1 is MGHRA and CDR2 YSYEKL. The CDR3 loop is CASSLVDREYQPQHF. The DNA of the CDR3 is TGCGCCAGCAGCCTAGTGGACAGGGAATATCAGCCCCAGCATTTT.

The rearrangement uses TRBV11-3 and TRBJ1-5; 7 bases line up with TRBD1. This CDR3 spans 20 amino acids. Germline CDR1 is SGHNT and CDR2 is YENEEA. V dropped 6 bases and J dropped 0; count of bases not matched to a gene: 20. CDR3 protein: CASRSPFGTVKGSSNQPQHF. The CDR3 DNA follows: TGTGCCAGCAGATCCCCATTCGGGACAGTTAAGGGGAGTAGCAATCAGCCCCAGCATTTT.

The chain employs TRBV7-9 and TRBJ1-1; D ambiguous. This CDR3 has 11 residues. Trimming removed 6 bases at V and 7 bases at J, with 9 bases between. The germline CDR1 and CDR2 sequences are SEHNR and FQNEAQ (reference sequence). This CDR3 reads CASRFGDEAFF. The CDR3 nucleotides read TGTGCCAGCAGGTTCGGGGATGAAGCTTTCTTT.